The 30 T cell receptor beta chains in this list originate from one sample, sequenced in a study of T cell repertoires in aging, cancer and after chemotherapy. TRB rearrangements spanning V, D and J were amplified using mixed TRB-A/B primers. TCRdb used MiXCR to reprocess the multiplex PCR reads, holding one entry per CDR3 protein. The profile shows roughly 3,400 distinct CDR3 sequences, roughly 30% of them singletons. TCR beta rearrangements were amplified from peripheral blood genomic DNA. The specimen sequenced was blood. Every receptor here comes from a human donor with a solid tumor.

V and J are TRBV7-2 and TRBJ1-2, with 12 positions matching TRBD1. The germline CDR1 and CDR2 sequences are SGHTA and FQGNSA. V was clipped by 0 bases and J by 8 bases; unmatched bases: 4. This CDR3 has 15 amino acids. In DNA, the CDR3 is TGTGCCAGCAGCTTAGCTGGGACAGGGGGCGCGGGCTACACCTTC. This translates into CASSLAGTGGAGYTF.

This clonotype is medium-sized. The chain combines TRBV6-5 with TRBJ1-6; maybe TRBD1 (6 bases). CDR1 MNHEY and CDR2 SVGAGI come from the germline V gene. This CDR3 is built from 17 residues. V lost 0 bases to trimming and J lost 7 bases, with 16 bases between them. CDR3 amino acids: CASSYSTLQGLNSPLHF. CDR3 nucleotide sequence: TGTGCCAGCAGTTACTCAACATTACAGGGACTGAATTCACCCCTCCACTTT.

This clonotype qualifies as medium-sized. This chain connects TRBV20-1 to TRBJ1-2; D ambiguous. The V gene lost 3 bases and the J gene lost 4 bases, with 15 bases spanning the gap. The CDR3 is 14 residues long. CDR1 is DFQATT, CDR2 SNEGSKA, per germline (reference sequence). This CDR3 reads CSASGSLTTYGYTF. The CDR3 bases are TGCAGTGCTAGCGGCAGCCTCACCACCTATGGCTACACCTTC.

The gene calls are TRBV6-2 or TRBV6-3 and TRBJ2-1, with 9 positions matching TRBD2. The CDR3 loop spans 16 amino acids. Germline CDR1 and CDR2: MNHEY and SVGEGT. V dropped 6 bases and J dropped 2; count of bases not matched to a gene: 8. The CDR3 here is CASSSSGGLPYNEQFF. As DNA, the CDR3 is TGTGCCAGCAGCAGTAGCGGGGGCCTTCCCTACAATGAGCAGTTCTTC.

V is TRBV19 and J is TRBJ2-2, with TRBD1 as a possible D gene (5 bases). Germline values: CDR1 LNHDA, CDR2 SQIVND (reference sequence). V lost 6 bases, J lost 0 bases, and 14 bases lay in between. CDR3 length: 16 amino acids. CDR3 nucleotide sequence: TGTGCCAGTAGCCCCTTGACAGACGCGAACACCGGGGAGCTGTTTTTT. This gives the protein CASSPLTDANTGELFF. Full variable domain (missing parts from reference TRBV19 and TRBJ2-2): DGGITQSPKYLFRKEGQNVTLSCEQNLNHDAMYWYRQDPGQGLRLIYYSQIVNDFQKGDIAEGYSVSREKKESFPLTVTSAQKNPTAFYLCASSPLTDANTGELFFGEGSRLTVL.

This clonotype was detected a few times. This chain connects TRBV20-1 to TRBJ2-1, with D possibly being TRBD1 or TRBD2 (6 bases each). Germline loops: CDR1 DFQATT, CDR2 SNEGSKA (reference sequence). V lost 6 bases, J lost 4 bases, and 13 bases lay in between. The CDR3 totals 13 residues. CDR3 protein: CSARGRLYNEQFF. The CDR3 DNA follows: TGCAGTGCAAGGGGGAGGCTATACAATGAGCAGTTCTTC.

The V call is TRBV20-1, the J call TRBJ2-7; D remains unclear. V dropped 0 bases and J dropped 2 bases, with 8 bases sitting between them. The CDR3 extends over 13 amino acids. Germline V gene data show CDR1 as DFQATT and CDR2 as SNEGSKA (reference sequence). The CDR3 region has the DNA TGCAGTGCTAGAGATTTGGTTACCTACGAGCAGTACTTC. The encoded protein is CSARDLVTYEQYF.

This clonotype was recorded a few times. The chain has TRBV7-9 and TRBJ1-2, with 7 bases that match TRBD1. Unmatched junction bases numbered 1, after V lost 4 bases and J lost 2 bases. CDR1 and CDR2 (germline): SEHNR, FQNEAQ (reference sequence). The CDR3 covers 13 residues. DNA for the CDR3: TGTGCCAGCAGCTCGACAGGGAACTATGGCTACACCTTC. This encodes CASSSTGNYGYTF.

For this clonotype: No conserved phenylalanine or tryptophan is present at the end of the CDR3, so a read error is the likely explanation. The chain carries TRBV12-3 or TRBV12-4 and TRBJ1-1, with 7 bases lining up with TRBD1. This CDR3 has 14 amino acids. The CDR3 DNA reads TGTGCCAGAAGTTTGGCAGGGGGGAACACTGAAGCTTTCCTT. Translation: CARSLAGGNTEAFL.

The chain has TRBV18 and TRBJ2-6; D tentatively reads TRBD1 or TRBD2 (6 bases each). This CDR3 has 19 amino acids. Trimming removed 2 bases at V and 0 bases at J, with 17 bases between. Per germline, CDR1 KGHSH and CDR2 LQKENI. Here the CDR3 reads CASSPKKTGGGSGANVLTF. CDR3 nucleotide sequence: TGTGCCAGCTCACCAAAAAAGACCGGGGGCGGCTCTGGGGCCAACGTCCTGACTTTC.

The CDR3 DNA reads TGTGCCAGCCGTCGAGAGTCTTATAGCAATCAGCCCCAGCATTTT. Translation gives CASRRESYSNQPQHF. This chain uses TRBV6-2 or TRBV6-3 with TRBJ1-5; D remains unclear. The ends were cut back, 8 bases at V and 0 bases at J, with 14 bases in the middle. The CDR3 has 15 amino acids. Germline V gives CDR1 MNHEY, CDR2 SVGEGT.

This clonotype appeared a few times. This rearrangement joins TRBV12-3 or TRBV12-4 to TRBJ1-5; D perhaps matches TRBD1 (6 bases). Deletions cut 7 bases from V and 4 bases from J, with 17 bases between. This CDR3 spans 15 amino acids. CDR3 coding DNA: TGTGCCAGCACCAAGCAGGGGAGGAAGAATCAGCCCCAGCATTTT. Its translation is CASTKQGRKNQPQHF.

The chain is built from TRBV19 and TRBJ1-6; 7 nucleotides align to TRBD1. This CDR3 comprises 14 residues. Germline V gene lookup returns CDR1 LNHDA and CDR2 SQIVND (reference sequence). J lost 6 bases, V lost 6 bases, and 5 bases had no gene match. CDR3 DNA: TGTGCCAGTAGCCGACAGGGACGTAATTCACCCCTCCACTTT. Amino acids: CASSRQGRNSPLHF.

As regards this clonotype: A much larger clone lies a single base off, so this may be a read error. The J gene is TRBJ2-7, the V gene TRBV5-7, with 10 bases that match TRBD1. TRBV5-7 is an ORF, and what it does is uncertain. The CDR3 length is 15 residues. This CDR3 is CARSYGTGVSDEQYF. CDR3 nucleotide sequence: TGTGCCAGAAGCTACGGGACAGGGGTAAGTGACGAGCAGTACTTC.

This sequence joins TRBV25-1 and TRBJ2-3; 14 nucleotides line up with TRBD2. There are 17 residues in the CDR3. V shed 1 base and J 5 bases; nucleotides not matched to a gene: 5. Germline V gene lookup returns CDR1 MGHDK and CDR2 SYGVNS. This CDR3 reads CASSESRLAGGGDTQYF. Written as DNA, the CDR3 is TGTGCCAGCAGTGAATCCCGACTAGCGGGAGGGGGAGATACGCAGTATTTT.

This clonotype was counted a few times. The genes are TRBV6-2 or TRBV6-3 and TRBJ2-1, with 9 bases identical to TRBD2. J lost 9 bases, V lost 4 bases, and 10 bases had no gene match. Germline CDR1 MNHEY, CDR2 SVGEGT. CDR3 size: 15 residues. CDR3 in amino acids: CASSSQSLAGAEQFF. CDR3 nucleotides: TGTGCCAGCAGTTCCCAGTCTTTAGCGGGAGCTGAGCAGTTCTTC.

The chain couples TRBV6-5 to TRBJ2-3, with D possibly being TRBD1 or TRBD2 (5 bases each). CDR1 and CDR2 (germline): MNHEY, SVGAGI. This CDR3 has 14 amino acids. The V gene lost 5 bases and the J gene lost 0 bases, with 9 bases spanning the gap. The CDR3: CASSDGDSTDTQYF. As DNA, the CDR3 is TGTGCCAGCAGTGACGGGGACAGCACAGATACGCAGTATTTT.

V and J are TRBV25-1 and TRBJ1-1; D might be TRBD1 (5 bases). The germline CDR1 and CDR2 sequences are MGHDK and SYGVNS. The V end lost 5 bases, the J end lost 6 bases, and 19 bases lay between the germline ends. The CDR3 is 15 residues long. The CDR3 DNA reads TGTGCCAGCAGTCCAACACGGGACGCGGGATCTGAAGCTTTCTTT. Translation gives CASSPTRDAGSEAFF.

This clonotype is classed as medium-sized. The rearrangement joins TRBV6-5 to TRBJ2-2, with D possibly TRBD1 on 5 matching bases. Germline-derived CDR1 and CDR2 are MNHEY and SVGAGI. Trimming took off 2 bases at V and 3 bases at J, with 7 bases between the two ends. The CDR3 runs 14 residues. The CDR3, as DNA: TGTGCCAGCAGTTACGAGACAGACACCGGGGAGCTGTTTTTT. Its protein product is CASSYETDTGELFF.

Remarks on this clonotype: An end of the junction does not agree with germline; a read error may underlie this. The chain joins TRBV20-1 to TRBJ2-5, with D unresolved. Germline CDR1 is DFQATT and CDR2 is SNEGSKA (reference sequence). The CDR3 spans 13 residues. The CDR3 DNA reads TGCGGTAAAAGGGCGGCAGACCAAGAAACCCAGTACTTC. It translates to CGKRAADQETQYF.

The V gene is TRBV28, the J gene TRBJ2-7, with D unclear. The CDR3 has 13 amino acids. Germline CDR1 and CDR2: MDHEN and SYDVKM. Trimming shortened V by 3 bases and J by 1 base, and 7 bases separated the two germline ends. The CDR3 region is CASSLVSSYEQYF. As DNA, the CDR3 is TGTGCCAGCAGTTTGGTCAGTTCCTACGAGCAGTACTTC.

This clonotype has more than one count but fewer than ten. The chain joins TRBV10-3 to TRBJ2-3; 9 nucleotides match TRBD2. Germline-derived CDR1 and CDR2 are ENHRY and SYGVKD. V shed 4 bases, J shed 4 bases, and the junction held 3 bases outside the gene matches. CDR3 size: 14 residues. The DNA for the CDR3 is TGTGCCATCAGTGGGGGCGGGGGGGCAGATACGCAGTATTTT. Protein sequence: CAISGGGGADTQYF.

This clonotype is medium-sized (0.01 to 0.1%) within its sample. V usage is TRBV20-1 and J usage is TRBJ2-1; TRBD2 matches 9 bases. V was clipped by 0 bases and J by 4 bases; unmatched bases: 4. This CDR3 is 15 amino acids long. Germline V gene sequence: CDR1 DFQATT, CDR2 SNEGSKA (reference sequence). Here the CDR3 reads CSARDGLAGYNEQFF. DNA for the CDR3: TGCAGTGCTAGAGACGGGCTAGCGGGATACAATGAGCAGTTCTTC.

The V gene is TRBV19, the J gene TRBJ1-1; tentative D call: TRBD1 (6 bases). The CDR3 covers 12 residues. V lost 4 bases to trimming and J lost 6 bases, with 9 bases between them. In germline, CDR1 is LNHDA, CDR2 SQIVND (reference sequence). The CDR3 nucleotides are TGTGCCAGTAGTACGACAGGAGCTGAAGCTTTCTTT. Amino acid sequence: CASSTTGAEAFF.

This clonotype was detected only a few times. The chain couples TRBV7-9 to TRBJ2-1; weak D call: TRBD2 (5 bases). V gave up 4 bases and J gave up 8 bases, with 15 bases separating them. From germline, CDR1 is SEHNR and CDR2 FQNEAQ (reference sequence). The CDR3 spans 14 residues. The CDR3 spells CASSSKLVGDEQFF. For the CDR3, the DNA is TGTGCCAGCAGCTCGAAACTAGTGGGCGATGAGCAGTTCTTC.

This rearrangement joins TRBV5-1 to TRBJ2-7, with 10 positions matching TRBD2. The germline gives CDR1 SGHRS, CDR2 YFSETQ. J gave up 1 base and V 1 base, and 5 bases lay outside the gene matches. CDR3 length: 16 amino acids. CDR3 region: CASSLYGSGRSYEQYF. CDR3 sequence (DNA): TGCGCCAGCAGCTTGTACGGTAGCGGGAGGTCCTACGAGCAGTACTTC.

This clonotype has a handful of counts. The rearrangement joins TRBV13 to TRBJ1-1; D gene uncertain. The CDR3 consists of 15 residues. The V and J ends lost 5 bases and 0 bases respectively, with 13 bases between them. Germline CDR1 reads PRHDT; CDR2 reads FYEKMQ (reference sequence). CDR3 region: CASSGFRVVNTEAFF. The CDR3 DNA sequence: TGTGCCAGCAGCGGATTCCGGGTAGTGAACACTGAAGCTTTCTTT.

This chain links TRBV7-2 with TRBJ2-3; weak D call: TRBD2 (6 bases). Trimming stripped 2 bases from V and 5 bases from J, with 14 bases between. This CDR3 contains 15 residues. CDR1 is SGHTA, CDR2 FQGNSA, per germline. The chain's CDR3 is CASSLRGTGGDTQYF. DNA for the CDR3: TGTGCCAGCAGCTTACGCGGGACCGGAGGAGATACGCAGTATTTT.

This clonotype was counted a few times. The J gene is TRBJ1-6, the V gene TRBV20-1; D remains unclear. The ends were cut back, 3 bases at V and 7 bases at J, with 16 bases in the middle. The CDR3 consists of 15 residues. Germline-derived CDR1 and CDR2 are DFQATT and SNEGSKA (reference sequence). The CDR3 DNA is TGCAGTGCTAGGGTAGCGAACCTCGGGAATTCACCCCTCCACTTT. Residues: CSARVANLGNSPLHF.

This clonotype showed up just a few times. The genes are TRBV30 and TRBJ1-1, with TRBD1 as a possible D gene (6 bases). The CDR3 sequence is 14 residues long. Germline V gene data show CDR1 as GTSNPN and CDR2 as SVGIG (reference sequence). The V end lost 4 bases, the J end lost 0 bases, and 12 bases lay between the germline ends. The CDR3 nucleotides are TGTGCCTGGAACGCTGCAGGGGTGAACACTGAAGCTTTCTTT. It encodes CAWNAAGVNTEAFF.